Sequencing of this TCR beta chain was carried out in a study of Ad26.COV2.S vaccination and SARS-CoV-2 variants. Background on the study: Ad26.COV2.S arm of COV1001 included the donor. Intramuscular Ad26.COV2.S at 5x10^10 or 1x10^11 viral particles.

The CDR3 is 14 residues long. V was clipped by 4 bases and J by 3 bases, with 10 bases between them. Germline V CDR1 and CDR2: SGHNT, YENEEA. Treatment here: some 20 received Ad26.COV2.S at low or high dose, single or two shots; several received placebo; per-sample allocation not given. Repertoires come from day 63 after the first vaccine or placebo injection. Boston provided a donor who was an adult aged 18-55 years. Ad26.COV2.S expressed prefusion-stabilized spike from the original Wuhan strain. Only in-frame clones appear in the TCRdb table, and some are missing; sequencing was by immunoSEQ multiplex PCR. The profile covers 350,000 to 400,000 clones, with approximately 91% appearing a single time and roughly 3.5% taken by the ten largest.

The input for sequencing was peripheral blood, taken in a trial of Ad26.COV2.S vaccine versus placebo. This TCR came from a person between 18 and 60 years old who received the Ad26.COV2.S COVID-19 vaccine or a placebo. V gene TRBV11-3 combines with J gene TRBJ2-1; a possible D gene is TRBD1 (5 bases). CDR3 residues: CASSSQGFYNEQFF. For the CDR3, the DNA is TGTGCCAGCAGCTCTCAGGGCTTCTACAATGAGCAGTTCTTC.